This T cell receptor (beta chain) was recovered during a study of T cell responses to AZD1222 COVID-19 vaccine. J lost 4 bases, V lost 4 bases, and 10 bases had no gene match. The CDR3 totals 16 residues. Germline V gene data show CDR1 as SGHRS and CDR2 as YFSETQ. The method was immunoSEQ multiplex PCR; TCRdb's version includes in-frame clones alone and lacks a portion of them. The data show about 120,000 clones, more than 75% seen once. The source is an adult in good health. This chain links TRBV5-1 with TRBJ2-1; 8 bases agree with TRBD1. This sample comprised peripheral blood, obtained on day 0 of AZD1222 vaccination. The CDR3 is CASSLEGQGGYNEQFF. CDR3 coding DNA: TGCGCCAGCAGCCTAGAAGGACAGGGCGGGTACAATGAGCAGTTCTTC.